This entry lists 23 T cell receptor beta chains sequenced from one sample in a study of T cell responses to AZD1222 COVID-19 vaccine. The table came from immunoSEQ multiplex PCR; TCRdb's copy has only in-frame clones and leaves some out. The table has over 100,000 clones, approximately 90% seen once. Source: peripheral blood, taken on day 0 of AZD1222 vaccination. The receptors here all came from an adult in good health.

This sequence joins TRBV29-1 and TRBJ1-2; D is uncertain. CDR3 length equals 13 residues. Germline V gene sequence: CDR1 SQVTM, CDR2 ANQGSEA. Deletions cut 6 bases from V and 4 bases from J, with 15 bases between. In nucleotides, the CDR3 is TGCAGCGTGGTCCGGTCGAGCGGCTATGGCTACACCTTC. Protein: CSVVRSSGYGYTF.

The CDR3 is CAWGRDRDEKLFF. CDR3 DNA sequence: TGTGCCTGGGGCCGGGACAGGGATGAAAAACTGTTTTTT. The J gene is TRBJ1-4, the V gene TRBV30; TRBD1 agrees at 9 bases. The CDR3 loop spans 13 amino acids. Germline assignment: CDR1 GTSNPN and CDR2 SVGIG (reference sequence). The trim removed 5 bases at V and 6 bases at J, leaving 4 bases unmatched.

As DNA, the CDR3 is TGTGCCATCTGGGGGAGGGGAAGAGGACTGTTTTTT. Its protein product is CAIWGRGRGLFF. The chain is built from TRBV28 and TRBJ1-4; tentative D call: TRBD1 (5 bases). The CDR3 consists of 12 residues. The ends were cut back, 10 bases at V and 13 bases at J, with 19 bases in the middle. The V gene's germline CDR1 is MDHEN and CDR2 SYDVKM. The complete variable domain, with remaining parts taken from reference TRBV28 and TRBJ1-4, reads DVKVTQSSRYLVKRTGEKVFLECVQDMDHENMFWYRQDPGLGLRLIYFSYDVKMKEKGDIPEGYSVSREKKERFSLILESASTNQTSMYLCAIWGRGRGLFFGSGTQLSVL.

This chain links TRBV30 with TRBJ2-7; possible D gene TRBD1, 5 bases. Germline V gene lookup returns CDR1 GTSNPN and CDR2 SVGIG (reference sequence). There are 14 residues in the CDR3. Trimming cost V 2 bases and J 5 bases, with 16 bases left between them. The CDR3 loop is CAWSRPGRRDEQYF. Written as DNA, the CDR3 is TGTGCCTGGAGTAGGCCAGGGCGTCGCGACGAGCAGTACTTC.

This clone was counted a single time. The chain has TRBV7-2 and TRBJ2-3; no definite D call. Trimming left V 0 bases short and J 6 bases short, with 4 bases between. Germline loops: CDR1 SGHTA, CDR2 FQGNSA. The CDR3 extends over 12 amino acids. The CDR3 DNA reads as TGTGCCAGCAGCTTAGCGCATGATACGCAGTATTTT. This sequence encodes CASSLAHDTQYF. The full variable domain, rest sourced from reference TRBV7-2 and TRBJ2-3, is GAGVSQSPSNKVTEKGKDVELRCDPISGHTALYWYRQSLGQGLEFLIYFQGNSAPDKSGLPSDRFSAERTGGSVSTLTIQRTQQEDSAVYLCASSLAHDTQYFGPGTRLTVL.

The chain combines TRBV28 with TRBJ2-7; TRBD1 matches at 9 bases. Trimming at V came to 5 bases and at J to 6 bases, leaving 11 bases not matched to a gene. The V gene's germline CDR1 is MDHEN and CDR2 SYDVKM. The CDR3 has 15 amino acids. The CDR3 DNA is TGTGCCAGCAGTACTCCGGACAGGGGTGCTGGCGAGCAGTACTTC. Encoded protein: CASSTPDRGAGEQYF. Variable domain in full (rest from reference TRBV28 and TRBJ2-7): DVKVTQSSRYLVKRTGEKVFLECVQDMDHENMFWYRQDPGLGLRLIYFSYDVKMKEKGDIPEGYSVSREKKERFSLILESASTNQTSMYLCASSTPDRGAGEQYFGPGTRLTVT.

The chain carries TRBV5-6 and TRBJ2-5; D is unclear. This CDR3 region has 14 residues. The germline V and J ends were trimmed by 4 bases and 3 bases, with 13 bases remaining between them. Per the germline V gene, CDR1 is SGHDT and CDR2 is YYEEEE. The CDR3 region has the DNA TGTGCCAGCAGCCAAGAAGGAGTTAAAGAGACCCAGTACTTC. Translated: CASSQEGVKETQYF.

This rearrangement joins TRBV5-1 to TRBJ2-6, with no clear D. The germline V gene has CDR1 SGHRS and CDR2 YFSETQ. V was shortened by 4 bases and J by 0 bases, with 8 bases between the two germline ends. CDR3 size: 15 residues. CDR3 loop: CASSADGSGANVLTF. In nucleotides, the CDR3 is TGCGCCAGCAGCGCAGACGGCTCTGGGGCCAACGTCCTGACTTTC.

V usage is TRBV7-2 and J usage is TRBJ1-2; the D is unclear. Trimming left V 5 bases short and J 4 bases short, with 17 bases between. CDR3 length: 15 amino acids. Per germline, CDR1 SGHTA and CDR2 FQGNSA. Here the CDR3 DNA reads TGTGCCAGCAGCACTCGGGCCTCCTCAGGCTATGGCTACACCTTC. Its translation is CASSTRASSGYGYTF.

The CDR3 sequence is CASKRQTSSNQPQHF. CDR3 DNA: TGTGCCAGCAAAAGACAGACTAGTAGCAATCAGCCCCAGCATTTT. V and J are TRBV19 and TRBJ1-5; tentatively, D is TRBD1 (5 bases). The CDR3 loop spans 15 amino acids. Germline V gives CDR1 LNHDA, CDR2 SQIVND (reference sequence). Trimming stripped 9 bases from V and 0 bases from J, with 15 bases between.

The chain is built from TRBV15 and TRBJ2-7; D not resolved. The CDR3 is made up of 15 amino acids. Per the germline V gene, CDR1 is LNHNV and CDR2 is YYDKDF (reference sequence). Trimming took off 4 bases at V and 5 bases at J, with 18 bases between the two ends. CDR3 in amino acids: CATSIGYEDGNEQYF. CDR3 DNA: TGTGCCACCAGCATAGGGTACGAGGATGGAAACGAGCAGTACTTC.

V is TRBV7-8 and J is TRBJ2-2; the D call may be TRBD1 or TRBD2 (5 bases each). The CDR3 totals 15 residues. Germline V gene lookup returns CDR1 SGHVS and CDR2 FQNEAQ. The ends were cut back, 6 bases at V and 2 bases at J, with 13 bases in the middle. The CDR3 DNA is TGTGCCAGCAGTCTCGGGACCGTCAACACCGGGGAGCTGTTTTTT. This sequence encodes CASSLGTVNTGELFF.

The V and J genes are TRBV4-3 and TRBJ1-6; D call uncertain. The CDR3 contains 18 residues. Germline V gene data show CDR1 as LGHNA and CDR2 as YSLEER. Trimming stripped 0 bases from V and 0 bases from J, with 12 bases between. CDR3 sequence reads: CASSQDLVDSSYNSPLHF. CDR3 DNA sequence: TGCGCCAGCAGCCAAGATCTCGTGGATAGCTCCTATAATTCACCCCTCCACTTT.

The chain links TRBV30 to TRBJ1-5; tentatively, D is TRBD1 (5 bases). The germline gives CDR1 GTSNPN, CDR2 SVGIG (reference sequence). The V end lost 0 bases, the J end lost 9 bases, and 12 bases lay between the germline ends. CDR3 length: 13 residues. Here the CDR3 reads CAWSVSGDWPQHF. The CDR3 nucleotides read TGTGCCTGGAGTGTATCGGGGGATTGGCCCCAGCATTTT.

V usage is TRBV28 and J usage is TRBJ2-7; D uncertain. Germline values: CDR1 MDHEN, CDR2 SYDVKM. This CDR3 contains 17 residues. Trimming removed 8 bases from V and 2 bases from J, with 25 bases in between. The CDR3 sequence: CASFPTARTDSPYEQYF. CDR3 coding DNA: TGTGCCAGCTTCCCCACTGCCAGGACCGATTCCCCCTACGAGCAGTACTTC.

The rearrangement uses TRBV21-1 and TRBJ1-5. TRBV21-1 is annotated as a pseudogene. This CDR3 spans 14 amino acids. DNA of the CDR3: TGTGCCAGCATTCGGGGCAGGCTGGGACAGCCCCAGCATTTT. Amino acid sequence: CASIRGRLGQPQHF.

The chain links TRBV5-1 to TRBJ2-3, with D perhaps given as TRBD1 or TRBD2 (5 bases each). The ends were cut back, 0 bases at V and 11 bases at J, with 22 bases in the middle. Germline V gene lookup returns CDR1 SGHRS and CDR2 YFSETQ. There are 16 residues in the CDR3. CDR3 sequence reads: CASSLEVPGTRGGQYF. CDR3 bases: TGCGCCAGCAGCTTGGAGGTCCCCGGGACCCGCGGCGGGCAGTATTTT.

J is TRBJ1-5 and V is TRBV3-1 (or the pseudogene TRBV3-2); no firm D call. CDR3 size: 12 residues. Deletions cut 4 bases from V and 5 bases from J, with 6 bases between. Per germline, CDR1 LGHDT and CDR2 YNNKEL (reference sequence). In DNA, the CDR3 is TGTGCCAGCAGCCCGGGCGATCAGCCCCAGCATTTT. Translating it yields CASSPGDQPQHF.

V and J are TRBV28 and TRBJ2-5, with 8 nucleotides matching TRBD2. The CDR3 sequence is 13 residues long. V lost 7 bases and J lost 4; bases outside the gene matches: 5. Germline V gene lookup returns CDR1 MDHEN and CDR2 SYDVKM. The DNA for the CDR3 is TGTGCCAGCATGACGGGAGGGCCAGAGACCCAGTACTTC. It encodes CASMTGGPETQYF.

The gene calls are TRBV19 and TRBJ1-2; 10 nucleotides agree with TRBD1. Germline V lookup: CDR1 LNHDA, CDR2 SQIVND (reference sequence). Unmatched junction bases numbered 5, after V lost 5 bases and J lost 2 bases. The CDR3 is made up of 15 amino acids. CDR3 protein: CASSGPGQGNYGYTF. Written as DNA, the CDR3 is TGTGCCAGTAGTGGACCGGGACAGGGGAACTATGGCTACACCTTC.

CDR3 DNA: TGCAGTGCTAGTCCTCTCGGCGGGGTTGAGCAGTTCTTC. This sequence encodes CSASPLGGVEQFF. This chain joins TRBV20-1 and TRBJ2-1, with D possibly matching TRBD2 (6 bases). The length of the CDR3 is 13 residues. V lost 3 bases to trimming and J lost 9 bases, with 15 bases between them. From germline, CDR1 is DFQATT and CDR2 SNEGSKA (reference sequence).

The chain employs TRBV4-2 and TRBJ1-3; 7 positions agree with TRBD1. Germline-derived CDR1 and CDR2 are LGHNA and YNFKEQ. V shed 1 base and J 4 bases; nucleotides not matched to a gene: 4. CDR3 length: 15 residues. The CDR3 sequence is CASSQGQGLGNTIYF. DNA of the CDR3: TGTGCCAGCAGCCAAGGACAGGGTCTAGGAAACACCATATATTTT.

The CDR3 region has the DNA TGTGCCAGCAGTGTGCTTCATCTTTACGAGCAGTACTTC. This codes for CASSVLHLYEQYF. The chain employs TRBV2 and TRBJ2-7; D unclear. Looked up from germline, CDR1 is SNHLY and CDR2 is FYNNEI. This CDR3 contains 13 residues. V lost 4 bases and J lost 4, with 11 bases in between.